The entry that follows covers one TCR beta chain sequence. This clone was observed once. Its cognate antigen has yet to be identified. The record has no base qualities; no much larger clone is one base away. The cohort consisted of 600 to 750 healthy bone marrow donors. All cohort members were sampled while nominally healthy, although unrecorded immune exposures were likely present. Of the 700 or so cohort members, 250 to 300 had positive CMV serostatus and 350 to 400 had negative CMV serostatus, and CMV serostatus was not recorded for the donor. A peripheral blood sample was provided by each donor, and peripheral blood mononuclear cells were used for TCR beta sequencing. Genomic DNA extraction from the blood cell samples was performed with the Qiagen DNeasy Blood Extraction Kit. This specimen comes from a study of cytomegalovirus exposure and HLA in healthy donors (TCRdb year 2017). For context, the study as a whole: According to an earlier analysis of 587 of the donors, 150 million to 200 million T cells yielded 90 million to 140 million unique TCR beta sequences and approximately 300 Gb of sequence data. The T cell repertoires of around 730 subjects were profiled by immunosequencing and related to cytomegalovirus serostatus. Four to six DR-DQ haplotypes were handled as single units for association and clustering, since linkage in the cohort was strong. In the later analysis, no new phenotypic data were used to find candidate immune exposures; instead, reliance was placed on TCR beta sequences and their occurrence across donors. To decide whether each TCR beta V gene segment behaved as functional or pseudogenic, an earlier analysis of some 570 of the donors relied on high-throughput TCR beta sequencing. To predict cytomegalovirus infection status, the study combined high-throughput TCR immunosequencing, statistical association of individual TCRs with disease status, and machine learning. In a later analysis, previously published TCR beta repertoires from 550 to 750 donors were re-analyzed and high-resolution HLA genotyping was added so that TCR occurrence patterns could be studied. Typing coverage differed by locus: A, B, C, DRB1 and DQB1 were typed in about 629-640 donors, DQA1 in 500 to 550, DPA1 in over 600, and DPB1 in 450 to 480. Every discovery cohort repertoire had been produced on one sequencing platform. Both class I and class II loci were covered by HLA typing, at four-digit resolution. A later genetic analysis took genome-wide SNP genotypes for about 65% of the 666 donors and used that subset as a discovery cohort. Donor age, sex, ethnicity and CMV serostatus were compiled together with the repertoire data. A separate validation cohort of 100 to 150 different subjects was used in addition to the roughly 720-subject first cohort. Among about 400 genotyped donors of the cohort, an average of roughly 230,000 unique TCR beta nucleotide sequences was sequenced per donor, of which roughly 17% were non-productive. An early release covering just under 650 HLA-typed donors comprised about 300 gigabases of sequencing data and 85 million or so unique TCR sequences. The study was designed to test whether signatures of past pathogen exposure could be identified by cataloging public T cell receptors. Of the 350 to 450 genotyped donors, over 70% fell in the genetic ancestry cluster associated with self-reported Caucasian donors.

The library was produced with the immunoSEQ multiplex PCR assay. For the multiplex PCR, a mixture combining 60 forward primers for TCR Vbeta segments and 13 reverse primers for TCR Jbeta segments was used. A multiplex PCR assay on genomic DNA amplified the CDR3 region of rearranged TCR beta genes. The amplified TCR beta libraries were sequenced on the Illumina HiSeq System as 87-base-pair reads. The study's own analysis went as follows. A later analysis tallied around 80 million unique TCR beta chains across the 650 to 750 repertoires, and approximately 12 million of those chains were shared by two or more donors. A nearest-neighbor algorithm error-corrected the raw reads and collapsed the reads into unique sequences, merging closely related sequences to remove PCR and sequencing errors. CDR3 sequences were aligned to IMGT reference sequences to assign V, D and J gene segments. Each retained sequence needed at least a six-nucleotide match to both a V gene segment and a J gene segment. A rearrangement counted as productive if the CDR3 had no stop codons and remained in frame with V and J, and every other rearrangement counted as non-productive. Following IMGT convention, CDR3 was defined as the stretch from the second conserved V-encoded cysteine to the conserved J-encoded phenylalanine. In an earlier analysis of more than 550 of the donors, sequences lacking an unambiguous match to a single V gene segment were excluded. In an earlier analysis of around 590 of the donors, a V segment was called functional when productive rearrangements were above 56.7%, and segregating when the standard deviation between donors exceeded 5%. A statistical classification framework was developed to diagnose cytomegalovirus status using the catalog of TCR beta chain sequences. In a later analysis, V and J genes were assigned by comparing TCR nucleotide sequences against IMGT/GENE-DB human TR gene sequences. A later analysis assigned CDR3 sequences and most-parsimonious VDJ recombination scenarios with the TCRdist pipeline. In a later analysis, every TCR beta chain was defined by the combination of its CDR3 amino acid sequence and its V-gene family, and reads without a unique V-gene family were dropped. A later analysis removed several hundred highly shared, low-generation-probability nucleotide sequences to deal with suspected cross-contamination and a sequencing artifact. In a later analysis, a clonal expansion index was calculated for each public chain from normalized within-repertoire ranks of inferred template counts. A later analysis computed generation probabilities with a VDJ recombination model fitted to out-of-frame rearrangements, and checked the results against IGoR. A later analysis scored TCR-TCR, TCR-HLA and TCR-CMV co-occurrence with hypergeometric tests, applying a repertoire-size bias correction to TCR pairs. In a later analysis, false discovery rates were estimated by permuting HLA or CMV assignments 20 times. In a later analysis, co-occurring TCRs were grouped with DBSCAN, and TCRdist sequence similarity was added when clustering was performed within HLA-allele-positive subsets. Co-occurrence clustering excluded repertoires with fewer than 30,000 or more than 120,000 public chains, plus five with anomalous nucleotide sharing. What TCRdb holds here is the immuneACCESS table cut down to in-frame rearrangements. Part of the clones is not present; checked against another copy, under half of the missing clones reflect an unresolved V gene, and the others are unexplained. For V, J and clone size, that table is used; D and trimming come from the DNA. Across this sample there are under 150,000 clones, with approximately 73% seen only once. Together, the top ten hold roughly 14% of the sample.

General conclusions and limits of the study: A total of fewer than 200 TCR beta chains were listed by the study as associated with cytomegalovirus. Because some donors lacked HLA typing at each locus, the association tests relied only on the typed subset. A later analysis found that HLA-associated TCR beta chains were more clonally expanded and had lower generation probabilities than equally common non-associated chains. In a later analysis, most CMV-associated TCR beta chains were found to appear HLA-restricted, with HLA associations seemingly driven largely by CMV exposure. The authors suggested that the approach could potentially be extended to other disease states and immunological phenotypes. For the cohort, immune exposure information was limited to CMV serostatus. A later analysis reported that several top co-occurrence clusters appeared linked to parvovirus B19, influenza, CMV and Epstein-Barr virus. This cohort had only TCR beta chains sequenced, and the lack of alpha or paired-chain data limited which features could be detected. A further reported finding was that TCR beta sequences accurately predicted the HLA-A and HLA-B alleles for most subjects in the first cohort. In a later analysis, the rate of TCR association differed among HLA loci, with DRB1 alleles having the most associated TCRs and HLA-C alleles having the fewest. An association between a missense DCLRE1C variant and V-gene and J-gene trimming of TCR beta chains was found in a later genetic analysis and replicated in an independent cohort. Sequencing depth was assumed to be roughly uniform across donors in the presence/absence analyses, though that assumption may not hold. A group of highly shared sequence variants was considered likely to be a technical artifact of the sequencing pipeline. When HLA alleles, especially DR and DQ, strongly co-occurred, TCR associations were difficult to assign to individual alleles. The classifier was reported to diagnose cytomegalovirus status with high specificity and sensitivity in both the original and validation cohorts. In an earlier analysis of fewer than 750 of the donors, most TCR beta V segments were observed in productive rearrangements about 90% or about 30% of the time, broadly matching IMGT annotations. Because counts were too low, more than 15 rarely observed V segments, including chromosome 9 orphons, were left out of the earlier analysis of 500 to 650 of the donors. A later genetic analysis reported fewer N-insertions in productive TCRs among donors in an Asian-associated ancestry cluster than the approximately 670-donor mean. Most TCR sequences were seen in very few donors, while some public TCRs were found in many individuals. In a later analysis, some 18,000 TCR beta sequences were associated with specific HLA alleles at a false discovery rate of 0.05. Correlated functional status among segregating V segments might reflect linkage disequilibrium, but an unknown experimental factor could not be ruled out. A few of the identified cytomegalovirus-associated TCR beta chains were confirmed in vitro to be specific for cytomegalovirus antigens.

This sequence originates from a human donor in good health. Sequencing was done on a sample of PBMCs.

The CDR3 in this case is CASSIGGQGPYEQYF. The DNA sequence is TGTGCCAGTAGTATAGGGGGACAGGGGCCCTACGAGCAGTACTTC. Rearrangement joined TRBV19 to TRBJ2-7; 10 of the junction bases match TRBD1. The germline V gene (reference sequence) sets CDR1 to LNHDA and CDR2 to SQIVND. At the junction V is shortened by 1 base and J by 2 bases; bases outside the gene matches: 2. The CDR3 holds 15 amino acids from the cysteine to the phenylalanine. The DNA shown is the 45-base CDR3, in frame from base 1.